The rows below give T cell receptor beta chains drawn from one sample of a study of blood T cell repertoires in COVID-19. Using immunoSEQ multiplex PCR, the repertoire was profiled, and TCRdb retains in-frame clones only, with some absent. The sample lists approximately 89,000 clones; 75% to 85% were seen once. Sequenced material: peripheral blood. The origin of the receptors is a human donor in a cohort sampled during active COVID-19. CDR3s include the opening cysteine and the closing phenylalanine or tryptophan. D genes are given only for firm matches. For some rows the clone size is stated as once, few or many, or as a class when expanded; others skip it.

>14|TRBJ2-1|TRBD2|TRBV18|-
TGTGCCAGCTCACCACTTGGGGGAGGGAATGAGCAGTTCTTC
CASSPLGGGNEQFF
>11|TRBJ1-2|-|TRBV19|-
TGTGTCCAGAGTCAGGCCCCAGTCTACACCTTC
CVQSQAPVYTF
>13|TRBJ2-7|-|TRBV4-2|-
TGTGCCAGCAGCCCTAACGTCCGCGCCGAGCAGTACTTC
CASSPNVRAEQYF
>13|TRBJ1-5|-|TRBV5-8|few
TGTGCCAGCAGCTTGAGGGGAACCCCTCCCCAGCATTTT
CASSLRGTPPQHF
>13|TRBJ2-5|TRBD1|TRBV6-5|-
TGTGCCAGCAGTCTCCAGGGGGAAGAGACCCAGTACTTC
CASSLQGEETQYF
>16|TRBJ2-7|TRBD2|TRBV7-3|-
TGTGCCAGCAGCTTACCCGGGACTAGCGGGAGCGACGAGCAGTACTTC
CASSLPGTSGSDEQYF
>11|TRBJ2-7|-|TRBV18|-
TGTGCCAGTCGGAGGGACTACGAGCAGTACTTC
CASRRDYEQYF
>14|TRBJ2-2|-|TRBV6-5|-
TGTGCCAGCAGTTACTCGGGGGGCACCGGGGAGCTGTTTTTT
CASSYSGGTGELFF
>14|TRBJ1-3|-|TRBV5-5|few
TGTGCCAGCAGCTTGCGTGTCTCTGGAAACACCATATATTTT
CASSLRVSGNTIYF
>14|TRBJ2-7|TRBD2|TRBV24-1|-
TGTGCCACCAGGACGGGACGGGAGGACTACGAGCAGTACTTC
CATRTGREDYEQYF
>15|TRBJ2-2|-|TRBV2|-
TGTGCCAGCATCCGGGAGTGGACGAACACCGGGGAGCTGTTTTTT
CASIREWTNTGELFF
>14|TRBJ2-1|-|TRBV5-4|-
TGTGCCAGCAGCTCCCCAGGGGACGACAATGAGCAGTTCTTC
CASSSPGDDNEQFF